These 31 T cell receptor beta chains came from one sample sequenced in a study of blood T cell repertoires in COVID-19. The table came from immunoSEQ multiplex PCR; TCRdb's copy has only in-frame clones and leaves some out. The sample yields a few hundred thousand clones, about 91% seen once. The sequencing input was PBMCs or T cells enriched from blood (not recorded which). The receptor set was obtained from a woman aged 40 to 50 with acute COVID-19.

The chain carries TRBV27 and TRBJ2-4; D gene unclear. Per germline, CDR1 MNHEY and CDR2 SMNVEV (reference sequence). The CDR3 has 13 residues. V was cut by 0 bases and J by 7 bases, with 7 bases left in between. CDR3 loop: CASSLSLGNIQYF. The CDR3 DNA reads TGTGCCAGCAGTTTATCCCTCGGGAACATTCAGTACTTC.

V is TRBV15 and J is TRBJ2-1; perhaps TRBD1 as D (6 bases). The CDR3 has 17 residues. Germline CDR1 and CDR2: LNHNV and YYDKDF (reference sequence). The V gene lost 1 base and the J gene lost 4 bases, with 17 bases spanning the gap. CDR3 in amino acids: CATSRGGQQPQYNEQFF. The CDR3 DNA reads as TGTGCCACCAGCAGAGGTGGACAGCAGCCCCAATACAATGAGCAGTTCTTC.

V is TRBV6-2 or TRBV6-3 and J is TRBJ1-1; D gene uncertain. CDR3 length: 19 amino acids. Trimming left V 0 bases short and J 3 bases short, with 23 bases between. In germline, CDR1 is MNHEY, CDR2 SVGEGT. As DNA, the CDR3 is TGTGCCAGCAGTTACTCGAGAGCGCGGATTTCCGGCGCGTACACTGAAGCTTTCTTT. This sequence encodes CASSYSRARISGAYTEAFF.

This chain joins TRBV18 and TRBJ2-3; D is uncertain. Germline V lookup: CDR1 KGHSH, CDR2 LQKENI. The CDR3 has 11 amino acids. V was cut by 6 bases and J by 2 bases, with 3 bases left in between. The CDR3 DNA follows: TGTGCCAGCTCTCACACAGATACGCAGTATTTT. This sequence encodes CASSHTDTQYF.

The chain has TRBV19 and TRBJ1-5; no clear D gene. CDR1 LNHDA and CDR2 SQIVND come from the germline V gene (reference sequence). The CDR3 has 13 residues. Trimming removed 3 bases from V and 4 bases from J, with 7 bases in between. As DNA, the CDR3 is TGTGCCAGTAGTATCGGGGTTAATCAGCCCCAGCATTTT. This encodes CASSIGVNQPQHF.

V and J are TRBV5-5 and TRBJ1-5, with a possible D match to TRBD1 (5 bases). The CDR3 is 14 residues long. Trimming took off 2 bases at V and 2 bases at J, with 8 bases between the two ends. Germline loops: CDR1 SGHKS, CDR2 YYEKEE (reference sequence). The chain's CDR3 is CASSLRGGNQPQHF. In DNA, the CDR3 is TGTGCCAGCAGCTTACGGGGGGGCAATCAGCCCCAGCATTTT.

The J gene is TRBJ2-7, the V gene TRBV25-1, with 8 bases matching TRBD1. V shed 1 base, J shed 5 bases, and the junction held 10 bases outside the gene matches. This CDR3 comprises 16 residues. The V gene's germline CDR1 is MGHDK and CDR2 SYGVNS. CDR3 in amino acids: CASSELGGQGKDEQYF. The CDR3 DNA sequence: TGTGCCAGCAGTGAATTGGGAGGACAGGGAAAGGACGAGCAGTACTTC.

This chain joins TRBV5-4 and TRBJ1-1; tentatively, D is TRBD1 (6 bases). The V gene's germline CDR1 is SGHNT and CDR2 YYREEE (reference sequence). The CDR3 length is 14 residues. V was cut by 3 bases and J by 1 base, with 10 bases left in between. The DNA of the CDR3 is TGTGCCAGCAGCTCGGGGGGCGGGAACACTGAAGCTTTCTTT. Its translation: CASSSGGGNTEAFF.

V usage is TRBV24-1 and J usage is TRBJ2-1, with 9 bases fitting TRBD2. The CDR3 has 16 residues. CDR1 is KGHDR and CDR2 is SFDVKD in the germline V gene. V dropped 4 bases and J dropped 5; count of bases not matched to a gene: 8. Here the CDR3 reads CATSDQGLAKDNEQFF. CDR3 bases: TGTGCCACCAGTGACCAGGGACTAGCCAAGGACAATGAGCAGTTCTTC.

This chain connects TRBV6-5 to TRBJ2-1; 11 nucleotides agree with TRBD2. Germline CDR1 and CDR2: MNHEY and SVGAGI. The CDR3 runs 16 residues. V shed 0 bases and J 5 bases; nucleotides not matched to a gene: 3. The CDR3, as DNA: TGTGCCAGCAGTTACTCAGTAGCGGGAGGGGACAATGAGCAGTTCTTC. This translates into CASSYSVAGGDNEQFF.

The chain couples TRBV9 to TRBJ2-2; 8 bases map to TRBD2. Germline V gene sequence: CDR1 SGDLS, CDR2 YYNGEE. CDR3 size: 15 residues. J lost 6 bases, V lost 0 bases, and 4 bases had no gene match. CDR3 in DNA: TGTGCCAGCAGCGTAGTCGATAGCGGGGCCGGGGAGCTGTTTTTT. It translates to CASSVVDSGAGELFF.

The chain's CDR3 is CASSIGYGGSTDTQYF. CDR3 DNA sequence: TGTGCCAGTAGTATTGGGTACGGGGGGAGCACAGATACGCAGTATTTT. This chain connects TRBV19 to TRBJ2-3; 7 positions agree with TRBD2. This CDR3 contains 16 residues. V was pared by 3 bases and J by 0 bases, with 6 bases of the junction left unmatched. Per germline, CDR1 LNHDA and CDR2 SQIVND (reference sequence).

The V and J genes are TRBV9 and TRBJ2-7; TRBD2 matches at 7 bases. V shed 4 bases, J shed 2 bases, and the junction held 12 bases outside the gene matches. CDR1 and CDR2 (germline): SGDLS, YYNGEE. The CDR3 length is 16 residues. CDR3 sequence reads: CASSSEGPGRTYEQYF. The CDR3 DNA is TGTGCCAGCAGCTCAGAAGGTCCCGGGAGGACCTACGAGCAGTACTTC.

Concerning this clone: At one of its ends the junction is not consistent with the germline gene, which may arise from a read error. The chain employs TRBV2 and TRBJ1-5; D remains ambiguous. CDR1 is SNHLY and CDR2 is FYNNEI in the germline V gene. The CDR3 totals 13 residues. The CDR3 region is CANSFTVEQPQHF. The DNA for the CDR3 is TGTGCCAACAGTTTCACAGTCGAACAGCCCCAGCATTTT.

V is TRBV12-5 and J is TRBJ2-5; no definite D call. V was trimmed by 3 bases and J by 3 bases, leaving 29 bases between them. CDR3 length: 20 residues. The germline gives CDR1 LGHNT, CDR2 FRNRAP. Here the CDR3 reads CASGFYDTSFRLRKKETQYF. The CDR3 bases are TGTGCTAGTGGTTTCTACGATACGAGTTTTCGTCTGCGCAAAAAAGAGACCCAGTACTTC.

The chain is built from TRBV18 and TRBJ2-2; TRBD2 matches 14 bases. Germline lookup yields CDR1 KGHSH and CDR2 LQKENI. CDR3 length: 17 residues. V was clipped by 6 bases and J by 4 bases; unmatched bases: 7. The DNA for the CDR3 is TGTGCCAGCTCCCCTGGACTAGCGGGAGGCCCCACCGGGGAGCTGTTTTTT. Its protein is CASSPGLAGGPTGELFF.

The chain has TRBV7-8 and TRBJ2-7; 9 bases map to TRBD1. Germline CDR1 and CDR2: SGHVS and FQNEAQ. Losses at the gene ends were 5 bases for V and 1 base for J; bases not matched to a gene: 12. This CDR3 spans 17 amino acids. CDR3 region: CASSHSLGTGTSYEQYV. CDR3 bases: TGTGCCAGCAGCCACTCCCTCGGGACAGGGACATCCTACGAGCAGTACGTC.

The chain joins TRBV7-9 to TRBJ1-1; D not resolved. Germline V gene lookup returns CDR1 SEHNR and CDR2 FQNEAQ (reference sequence). The CDR3 has 12 residues. Trimming cost V 5 bases and J 7 bases, with 11 bases left between them. CDR3 residues: CASSRGLIEAFF. The CDR3 DNA follows: TGTGCCAGCAGCCGCGGACTGATTGAAGCTTTCTTT.

This chain joins TRBV5-1 and TRBJ2-5, with TRBD2 matching 14 bases. The CDR3 extends over 16 amino acids. The J segment lost 2 bases and the V segment lost 3 bases, leaving 3 bases of the junction unmatched. Germline lookup yields CDR1 SGHRS and CDR2 YFSETQ. The CDR3 loop reads CASSSGLAGGQETQYF. Written as DNA, the CDR3 is TGCGCCAGCAGCTCAGGACTAGCGGGAGGACAAGAGACCCAGTACTTC.

The rearrangement uses TRBV9 and TRBJ2-7, with TRBD2 identical over 9 bases. Germline lookup yields CDR1 SGDLS and CDR2 YYNGEE. Unmatched junction bases numbered 6, after V lost 0 bases and J lost 5 bases. The CDR3 sequence is 15 residues long. The CDR3 DNA is TGTGCCAGCAGCGTAGCTACGTCTAGCGGGGACGAGCAGTACTTC. This translates into CASSVATSSGDEQYF.

This rearrangement joins TRBV6-5 to TRBJ2-3, with 7 bases identical to TRBD2. Unmatched junction bases numbered 5, after V lost 3 bases and J lost 5 bases. The germline V gene has CDR1 MNHEY and CDR2 SVGAGI. The length of the CDR3 is 14 residues. The CDR3 DNA follows: TGTGCCAGCAGTTATATTCCTAGCGGAGATACGCAGTATTTT. This translates into CASSYIPSGDTQYF.

The chain joins TRBV19 to TRBJ2-7; 10 bases fit TRBD2. V shed 3 bases, J shed 5 bases, and the junction held 7 bases outside the gene matches. The CDR3 is 15 amino acids. From germline, CDR1 is LNHDA and CDR2 SQIVND (reference sequence). The CDR3 region has the DNA TGTGCCAGTAGTATCCTTACTAGCGGGACCGACGAGCAGTACTTC. This gives the protein CASSILTSGTDEQYF.

The CDR3 nucleotides read TGTGCCAGCAGTTTCCTCGGGACAGATAACACTGAAGCTTTCTTT. Translated, it gives CASSFLGTDNTEAFF. The chain has TRBV28 and TRBJ1-1; 7 bases are shared with TRBD1. CDR3 size: 15 residues. Germline V gene sequence: CDR1 MDHEN, CDR2 SYDVKM. V trimming: 3 bases; J trimming: 2 bases; junction bases outside the gene matches: 6.

This chain connects TRBV5-1 to TRBJ2-1; tentative D call: TRBD2 (5 bases). Trimming took 0 bases from V and 10 from J, leaving 14 bases between them. CDR3 length: 14 amino acids. The germline CDR1 and CDR2 sequences are SGHRS and YFSETQ. DNA for the CDR3: TGCGCCAGCAGCTTGGGGGGAGCCCTAGGGGAGCAGTTCTTC. It encodes CASSLGGALGEQFF.

The CDR3 protein is CASSLDAKWGTWPHTEAFF. In DNA, the CDR3 is TGTGCCAGCAGCTTAGACGCTAAGTGGGGGACTTGGCCGCACACTGAAGCTTTCTTT. This sequence joins TRBV11-3 and TRBJ1-1; possibly TRBD1 for D (5 bases). CDR1 SGHNT and CDR2 YENEEA come from the germline V gene. The CDR3 totals 19 residues. The V and J ends lost 0 bases and 3 bases respectively, with 23 bases between them. The full variable domain, in which reference TRBV11-3 and TRBJ1-1 provide the parts outside the CDR3, is EAGVVQSPRYKIIEKKQPVAFWCNPISGHNTLYWYLQNLGQGPELLIRYENEEAVDDSQLPKDRFSAERLKGVDSTLKIQPAELGDSAVYLCASSLDAKWGTWPHTEAFFGQGTRLTVV.

The chain employs TRBV6-5 and TRBJ1-6, with D possibly TRBD1 on 5 matching bases. The V and J ends lost 8 bases and 8 bases respectively, with 13 bases between them. The CDR3 runs to 13 residues. Germline CDR1 and CDR2: MNHEY and SVGAGI. In DNA, the CDR3 is TGTGCCAGCGGGGGGGACCTGCATTCACCCCTCCACTTT. Residues: CASGGDLHSPLHF.

The chain employs TRBV4-3 and TRBJ2-5; D gene ambiguous. V lost 1 base, J lost 1 base, and 10 bases lay in between. The CDR3 contains 15 residues. Germline CDR1 is LGHNA and CDR2 is YSLEER. CDR3 nucleotide sequence: TGCGCCAGCAGCCAAGGCGCGGCGATCCAAGAGACCCAGTACTTC. This translates into CASSQGAAIQETQYF.

This clone was detected only once. The sample holds other DNA sequences that translate to the same CDR3. This chain connects TRBV20-1 to TRBJ1-5; the D is unclear. The V end was cut by 3 bases, the J end by 1 base, with 10 bases between. CDR1 is DFQATT and CDR2 is SNEGSKA in the germline V gene (reference sequence). This CDR3 contains 14 residues. The CDR3 here is CSASRGLSNQPQHF. In DNA form, the CDR3 reads TGCAGTGCTAGTCGGGGTTTGAGCAATCAGCCCCAGCATTTT.

This rearrangement joins TRBV12-3 or TRBV12-4 to TRBJ1-4; no clear D. The CDR3 is 13 amino acids. Trimming cost V 3 bases and J 14 bases, with 16 bases left between them. This CDR3 is CASSLSPGTALFF. CDR3 nucleotides: TGTGCCAGCAGTTTGTCTCCAGGAACCGCGCTGTTTTTT.

The chain recombines TRBV11-2 with TRBJ2-5; 10 bases match TRBD1. Germline-derived CDR1 and CDR2 are SGHAT and FQNNGV. This CDR3 is built from 15 residues. J was trimmed by 5 bases and V by 5 bases; bases with no gene match: 8. Written as DNA, the CDR3 is TGTGCCAGCAGCCCTGGGACAGGGGAGACGGAGACCCAGTACTTC. This gives the protein CASSPGTGETETQYF. Combining the CDR3 with reference TRBV11-2 and TRBJ2-5 gives the whole variable domain EAGVAQSPRYKIIEKRQSVAFWCNPISGHATLYWYQQILGQGPKLLIQFQNNGVVDDSQLPKDRFSAERLKGVDSTLKIQPAKLEDSAVYLCASSPGTGETETQYFGPGTRLLVL.

This chain connects TRBV5-4 to TRBJ2-3; D unclear. Germline values: CDR1 SGHNT, CDR2 YYREEE (reference sequence). V lost 4 bases, J lost 6 bases, and 15 bases lay in between. The length of the CDR3 is 14 residues. Here the CDR3 DNA reads TGTGCCAGCAGCGCGGCCTACAATGAGGATACGCAGTATTTT. It encodes CASSAAYNEDTQYF.